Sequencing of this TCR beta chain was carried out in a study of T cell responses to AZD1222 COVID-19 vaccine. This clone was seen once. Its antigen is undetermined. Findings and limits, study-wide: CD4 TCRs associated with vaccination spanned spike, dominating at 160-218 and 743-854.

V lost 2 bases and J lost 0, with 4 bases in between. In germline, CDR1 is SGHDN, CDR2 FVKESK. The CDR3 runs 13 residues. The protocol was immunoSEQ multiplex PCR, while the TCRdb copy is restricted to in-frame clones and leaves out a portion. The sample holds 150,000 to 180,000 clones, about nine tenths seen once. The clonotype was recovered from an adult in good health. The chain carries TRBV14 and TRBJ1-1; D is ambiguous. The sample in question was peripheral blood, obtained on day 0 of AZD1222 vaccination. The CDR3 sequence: CASSQNLNTEAFF. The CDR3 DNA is TGTGCCAGCAGCCAAAACTTGAACACTGAAGCTTTCTTT.